Detailed here is one TCR beta chain. Its specificity is unknown. This sample was taken from a study of CD8+ T cells in alopecia areata. Study background: Dosing with tofacitinib proceeded for 6 to 18 months, followed by 6 months off drug. Study conclusions and caveats: Scalp repertoires also include resident alphabeta T cells from normal skin. Normal scalp showed lower clonality than lesional scalp, especially alopecia totalis/universalis.

cDNA prepared by RNA extraction and subsequent reverse transcription served as the template for sequencing. The data were produced by immunoSEQ multiplex PCR, yet TCRdb's version contains in-frame clones alone and is incomplete. The sample holds some 190,000 clones; roughly 70% are singletons and the top ten take about 1.3%. Treatment of the sample: oral pan-JAK inhibitor, 5-10 mg twice daily. This sample comprised CD4+ T cells sorted from blood, obtained between weeks 49 and 50, from a patient treated with tofacitinib. The source of this sequence is a human donor with alopecia areata.

The chain's CDR3 is CASAPARRAEAFF. The CDR3 DNA reads as TGTGCTAGTGCCCCTGCACGCAGGGCTGAAGCTTTCTTT. This chain joins TRBV12-5 and TRBJ1-1, with D possibly matching TRBD1 (5 bases). The germline CDR1 and CDR2 sequences are LGHNT and FRNRAP. The length of the CDR3 is 13 residues. Trimming left V 7 bases short and J 6 bases short, with 15 bases between.